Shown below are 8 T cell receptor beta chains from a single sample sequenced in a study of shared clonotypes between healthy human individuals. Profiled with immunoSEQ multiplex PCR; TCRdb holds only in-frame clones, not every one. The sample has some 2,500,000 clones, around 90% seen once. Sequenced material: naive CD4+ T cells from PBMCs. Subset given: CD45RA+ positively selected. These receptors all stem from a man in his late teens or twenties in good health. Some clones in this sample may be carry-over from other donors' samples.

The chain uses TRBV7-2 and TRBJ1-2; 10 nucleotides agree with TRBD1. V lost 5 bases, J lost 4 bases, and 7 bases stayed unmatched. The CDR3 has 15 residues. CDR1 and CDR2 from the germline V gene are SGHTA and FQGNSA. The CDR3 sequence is CASSEDRGEIYGYTF. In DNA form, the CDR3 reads TGTGCCAGCAGCGAGGACAGGGGGGAAATCTATGGCTACACCTTC.

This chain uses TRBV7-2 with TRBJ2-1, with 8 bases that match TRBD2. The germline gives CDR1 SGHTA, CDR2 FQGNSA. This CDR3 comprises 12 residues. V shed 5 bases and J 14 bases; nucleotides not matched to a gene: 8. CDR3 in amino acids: CASSTPGLEEFF. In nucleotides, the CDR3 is TGTGCCAGCAGCACCCCGGGACTAGAAGAGTTCTTC.

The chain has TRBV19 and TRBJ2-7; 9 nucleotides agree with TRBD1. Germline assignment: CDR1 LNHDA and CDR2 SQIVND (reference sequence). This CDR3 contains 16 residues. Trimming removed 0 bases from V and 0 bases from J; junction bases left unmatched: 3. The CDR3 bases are TGTGCCAGTAGTATAGAGGACAGGGGCCTCTCCTACGAGCAGTACTTC. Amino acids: CASSIEDRGLSYEQYF.

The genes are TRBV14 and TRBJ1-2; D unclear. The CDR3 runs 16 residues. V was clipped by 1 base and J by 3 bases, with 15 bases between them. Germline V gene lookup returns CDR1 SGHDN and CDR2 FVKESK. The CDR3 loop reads CASSQAGSSQYYGYTF. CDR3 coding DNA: TGTGCCAGCAGCCAAGCGGGTTCCAGCCAATACTATGGCTACACCTTC.

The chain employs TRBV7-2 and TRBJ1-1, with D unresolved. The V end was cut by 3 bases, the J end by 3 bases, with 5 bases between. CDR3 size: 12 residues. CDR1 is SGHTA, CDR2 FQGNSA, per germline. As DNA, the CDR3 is TGTGCCAGCAGCTTCTCCTACACTGAAGCTTTCTTT. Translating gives CASSFSYTEAFF.

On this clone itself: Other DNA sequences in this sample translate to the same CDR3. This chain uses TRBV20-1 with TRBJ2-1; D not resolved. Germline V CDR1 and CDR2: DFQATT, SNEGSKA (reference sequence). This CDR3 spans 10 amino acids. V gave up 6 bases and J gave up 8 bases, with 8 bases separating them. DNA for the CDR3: TGCAGTGCCAGGAAAGATGAGCAGTTCTTC. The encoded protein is CSARKDEQFF.

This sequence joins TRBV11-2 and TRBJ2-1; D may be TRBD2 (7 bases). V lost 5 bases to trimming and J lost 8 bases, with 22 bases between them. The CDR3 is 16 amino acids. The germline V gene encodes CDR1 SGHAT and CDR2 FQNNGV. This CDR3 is CASSPGGGAQVYEQFF. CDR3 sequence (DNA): TGTGCCAGCAGCCCAGGTGGGGGGGCGCAGGTATATGAGCAGTTCTTC.

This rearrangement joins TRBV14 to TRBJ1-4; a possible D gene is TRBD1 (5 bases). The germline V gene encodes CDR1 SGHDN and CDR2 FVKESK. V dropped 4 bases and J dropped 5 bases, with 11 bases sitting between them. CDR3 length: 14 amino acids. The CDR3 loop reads CASSRDRSNEKLFF. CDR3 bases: TGTGCCAGCAGCCGGGACCGCTCGAATGAAAAACTGTTTTTT.